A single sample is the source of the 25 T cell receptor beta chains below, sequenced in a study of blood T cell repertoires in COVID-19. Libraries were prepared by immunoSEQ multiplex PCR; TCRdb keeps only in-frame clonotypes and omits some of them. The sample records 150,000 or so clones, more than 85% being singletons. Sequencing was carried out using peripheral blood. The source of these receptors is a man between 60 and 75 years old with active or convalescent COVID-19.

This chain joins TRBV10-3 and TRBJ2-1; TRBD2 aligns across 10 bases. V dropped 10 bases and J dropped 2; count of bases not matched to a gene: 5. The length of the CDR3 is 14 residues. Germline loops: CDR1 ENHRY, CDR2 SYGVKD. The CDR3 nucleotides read TGTGCCACCCAGCTAGCGGGGGCCTACAATGAGCAGTTCTTC. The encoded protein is CATQLAGAYNEQFF.

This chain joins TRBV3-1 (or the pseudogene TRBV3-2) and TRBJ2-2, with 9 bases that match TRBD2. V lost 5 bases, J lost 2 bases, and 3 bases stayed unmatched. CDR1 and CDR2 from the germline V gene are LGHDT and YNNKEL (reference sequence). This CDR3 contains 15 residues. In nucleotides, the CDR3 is TGTGCCAGCAGCGCTGGGACTAGCAACACCGGGGAGCTGTTTTTT. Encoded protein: CASSAGTSNTGELFF.

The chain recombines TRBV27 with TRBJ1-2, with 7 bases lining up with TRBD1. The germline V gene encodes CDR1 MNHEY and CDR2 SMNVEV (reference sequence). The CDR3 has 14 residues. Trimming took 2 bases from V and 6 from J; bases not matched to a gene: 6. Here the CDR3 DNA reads TGTGCCAGCAGTTTAAGTTCAGGGGGACATGGCTACACCTTC. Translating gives CASSLSSGGHGYTF.

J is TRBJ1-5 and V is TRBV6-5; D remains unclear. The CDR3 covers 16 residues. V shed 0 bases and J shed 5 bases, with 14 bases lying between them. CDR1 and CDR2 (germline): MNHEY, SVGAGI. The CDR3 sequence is CASSYSMSRSHQPQHF. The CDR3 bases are TGTGCCAGCAGTTACTCGATGAGCCGATCCCATCAGCCCCAGCATTTT.

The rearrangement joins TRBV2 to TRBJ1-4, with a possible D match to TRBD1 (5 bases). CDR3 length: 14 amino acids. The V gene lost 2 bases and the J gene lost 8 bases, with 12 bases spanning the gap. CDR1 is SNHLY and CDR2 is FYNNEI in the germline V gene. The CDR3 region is CASSERGFGEKLFF. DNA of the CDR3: TGTGCCAGCAGTGAAAGGGGATTCGGGGAAAAACTGTTTTTT.

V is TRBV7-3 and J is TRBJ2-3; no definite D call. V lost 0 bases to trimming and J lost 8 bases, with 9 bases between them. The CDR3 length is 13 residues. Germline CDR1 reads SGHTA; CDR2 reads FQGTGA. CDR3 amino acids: CASSLTPQATQYF. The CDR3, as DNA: TGTGCCAGCAGCTTAACCCCCCAGGCTACGCAGTATTTT. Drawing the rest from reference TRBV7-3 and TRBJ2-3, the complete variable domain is GAGVSQTPSNKVTEKGKYVELRCDPISGHTALYWYRQSLGQGPEFLIYFQGTGAADDSGLPNDRFFAVRPEGSVSTLKIQRTERGDSAVYLCASSLTPQATQYFGPGTRLTVL.

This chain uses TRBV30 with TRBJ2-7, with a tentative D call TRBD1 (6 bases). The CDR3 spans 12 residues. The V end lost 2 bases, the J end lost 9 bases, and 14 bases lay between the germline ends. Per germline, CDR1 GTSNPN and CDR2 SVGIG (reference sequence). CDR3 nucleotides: TGTGCCTGGAGTTCACAGGGCCAAGGGCAGTACTTC. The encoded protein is CAWSSQGQGQYF.

The CDR3 spells CASRPSDGSYEQYF. CDR3 bases: TGTGCCAGCAGGCCGTCAGACGGGTCCTACGAGCAGTACTTC. This chain uses TRBV28 with TRBJ2-7; no clear D. The CDR3 consists of 14 residues. Trimming took off 6 bases at V and 1 base at J, with 13 bases between the two ends. Germline V gene lookup returns CDR1 MDHEN and CDR2 SYDVKM.

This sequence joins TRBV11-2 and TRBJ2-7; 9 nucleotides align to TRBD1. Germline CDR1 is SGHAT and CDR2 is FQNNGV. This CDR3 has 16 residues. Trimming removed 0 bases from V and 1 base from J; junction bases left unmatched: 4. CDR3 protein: CASSLEDRGLSYEQYF. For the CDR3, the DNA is TGTGCCAGCAGCTTAGAGGACAGGGGTCTTTCCTACGAGCAGTACTTC.

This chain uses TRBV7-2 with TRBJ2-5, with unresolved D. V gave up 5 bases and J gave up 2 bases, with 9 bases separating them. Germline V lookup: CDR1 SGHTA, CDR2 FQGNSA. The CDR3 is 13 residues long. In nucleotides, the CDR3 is TGTGCCAGCAGCCAAAACTTACAAGAGACCCAGTACTTC. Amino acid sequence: CASSQNLQETQYF. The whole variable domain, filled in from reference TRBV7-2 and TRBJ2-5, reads GAGVSQSPSNKVTEKGKDVELRCDPISGHTALYWYRQSLGQGLEFLIYFQGNSAPDKSGLPSDRFSAERTGGSVSTLTIQRTQQEDSAVYLCASSQNLQETQYFGPGTRLLVL.

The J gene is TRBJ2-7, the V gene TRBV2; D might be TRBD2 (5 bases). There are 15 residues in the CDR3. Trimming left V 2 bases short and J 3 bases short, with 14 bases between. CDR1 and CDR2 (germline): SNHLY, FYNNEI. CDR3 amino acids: CASSELAPEYYEQYF. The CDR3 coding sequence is TGTGCCAGCAGTGAACTAGCCCCGGAATACTACGAGCAGTACTTC.

The CDR3 loop reads CASSPPKGRYGYTF. The DNA of the CDR3 is TGTGCCAGCTCACCACCAAAGGGGAGGTATGGCTACACCTTC. The chain combines TRBV18 with TRBJ1-2, with D possibly being TRBD1 (5 bases). The germline gives CDR1 KGHSH, CDR2 LQKENI. V lost 0 bases, J lost 5 bases, and 10 bases lay in between. The CDR3 is 14 residues long. Supplemented by reference TRBV18 and TRBJ1-2, the full variable domain reads NAGVMQNPRHLVRRRGQEARLRCSPMKGHSHVYWYRQLPEEGLKFMVYLQKENIIDESGMPKERFSAEFPKEGPSILRIQQVVRGDSAAYFCASSPPKGRYGYTFGSGTRLTVV.

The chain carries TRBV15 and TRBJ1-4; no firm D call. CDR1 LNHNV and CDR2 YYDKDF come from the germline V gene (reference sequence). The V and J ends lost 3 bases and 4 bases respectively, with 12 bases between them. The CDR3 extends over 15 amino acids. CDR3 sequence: CATSSERGRNEKLFF. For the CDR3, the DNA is TGTGCCACCAGCAGCGAGAGAGGGCGTAATGAAAAACTGTTTTTT.

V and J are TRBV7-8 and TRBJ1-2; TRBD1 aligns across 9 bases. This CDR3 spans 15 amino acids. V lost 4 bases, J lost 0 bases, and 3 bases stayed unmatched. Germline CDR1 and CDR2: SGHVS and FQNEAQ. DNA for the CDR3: TGTGCCAGCAGCTCCGGGACAGGGCCTAACTATGGCTACACCTTC. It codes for CASSSGTGPNYGYTF.

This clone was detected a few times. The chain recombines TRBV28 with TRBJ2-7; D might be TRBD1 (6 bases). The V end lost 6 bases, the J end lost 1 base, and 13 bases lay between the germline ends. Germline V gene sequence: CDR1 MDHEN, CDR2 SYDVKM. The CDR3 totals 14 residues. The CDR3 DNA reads TGTGCCAGCAGCCAAGACAGGATGTCCTACGAGCAGTACTTC. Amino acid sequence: CASSQDRMSYEQYF.

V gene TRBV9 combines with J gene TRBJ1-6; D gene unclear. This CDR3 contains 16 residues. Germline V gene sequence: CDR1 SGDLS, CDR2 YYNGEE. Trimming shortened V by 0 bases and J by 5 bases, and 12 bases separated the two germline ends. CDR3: CASSVASYADNSPLHF. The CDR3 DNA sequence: TGTGCCAGCAGCGTAGCATCCTACGCCGATAATTCACCCCTCCACTTT.

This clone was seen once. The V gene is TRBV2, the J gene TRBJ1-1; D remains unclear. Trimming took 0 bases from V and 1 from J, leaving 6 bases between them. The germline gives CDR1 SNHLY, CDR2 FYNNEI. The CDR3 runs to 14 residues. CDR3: CASSEARKNTEAFF. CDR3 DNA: TGTGCCAGCAGTGAAGCGCGTAAGAACACTGAAGCTTTCTTT. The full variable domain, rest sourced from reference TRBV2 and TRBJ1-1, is EPEVTQTPSHQVTQMGQEVILRCVPISNHLYFYWYRQILGQKVEFLVSFYNNEISEKSEIFDDQFSVERPDGSNFTLKIRSTKLEDSAMYFCASSEARKNTEAFFGQGTRLTVV.

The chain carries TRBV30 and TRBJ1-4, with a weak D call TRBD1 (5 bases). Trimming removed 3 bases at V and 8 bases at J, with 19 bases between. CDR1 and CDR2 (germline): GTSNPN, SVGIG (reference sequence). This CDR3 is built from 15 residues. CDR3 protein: CAWSPRGWGQEKLFF. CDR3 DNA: TGTGCCTGGAGCCCGCGGGGCTGGGGCCAGGAAAAACTGTTTTTT.

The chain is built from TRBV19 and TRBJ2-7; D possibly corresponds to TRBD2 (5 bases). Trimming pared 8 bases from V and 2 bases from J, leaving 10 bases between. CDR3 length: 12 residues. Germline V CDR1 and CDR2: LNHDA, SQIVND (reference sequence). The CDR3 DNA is TGTGCCAGTTCAAGGACTGCCTACGAGCAGTACTTC. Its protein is CASSRTAYEQYF.

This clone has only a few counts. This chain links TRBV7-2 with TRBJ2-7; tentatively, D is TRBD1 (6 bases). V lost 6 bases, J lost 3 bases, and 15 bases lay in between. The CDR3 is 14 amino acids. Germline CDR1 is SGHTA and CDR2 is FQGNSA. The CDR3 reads CASSQAGVGYEQYF. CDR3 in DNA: TGTGCCAGCAGTCAAGCAGGGGTAGGCTACGAGCAGTACTTC.

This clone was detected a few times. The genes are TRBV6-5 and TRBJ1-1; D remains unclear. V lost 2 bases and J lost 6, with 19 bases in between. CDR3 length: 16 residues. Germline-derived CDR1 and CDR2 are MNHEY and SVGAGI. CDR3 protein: CASSYRERGIRAEAFF. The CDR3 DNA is TGTGCCAGCAGTTACCGTGAAAGAGGGATACGTGCTGAAGCTTTCTTT.

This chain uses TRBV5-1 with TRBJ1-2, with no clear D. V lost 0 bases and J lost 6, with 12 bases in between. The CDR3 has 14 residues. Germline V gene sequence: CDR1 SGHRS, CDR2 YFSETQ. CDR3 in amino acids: CASSLANSLDGYTF. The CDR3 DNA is TGCGCCAGCAGCTTGGCCAATAGTCTCGATGGCTACACCTTC.

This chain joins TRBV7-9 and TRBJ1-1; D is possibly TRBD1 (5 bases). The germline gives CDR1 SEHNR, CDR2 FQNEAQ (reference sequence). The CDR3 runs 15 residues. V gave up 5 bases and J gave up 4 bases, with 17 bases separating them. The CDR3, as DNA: TGTGCCAGCAGCCCTGGTTGGGGCCGGGCCACTGAAGCTTTCTTT. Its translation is CASSPGWGRATEAFF.

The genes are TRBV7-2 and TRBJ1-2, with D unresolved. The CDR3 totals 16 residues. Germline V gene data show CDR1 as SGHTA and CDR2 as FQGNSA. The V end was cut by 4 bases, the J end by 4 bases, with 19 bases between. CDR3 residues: CASSSLGRREPYGYTF. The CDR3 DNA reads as TGTGCCAGCAGCTCCCTCGGACGCCGGGAACCCTATGGCTACACCTTC. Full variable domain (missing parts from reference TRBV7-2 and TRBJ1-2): GAGVSQSPSNKVTEKGKDVELRCDPISGHTALYWYRQSLGQGLEFLIYFQGNSAPDKSGLPSDRFSAERTGGSVSTLTIQRTQQEDSAVYLCASSSLGRREPYGYTFGSGTRLTVV.

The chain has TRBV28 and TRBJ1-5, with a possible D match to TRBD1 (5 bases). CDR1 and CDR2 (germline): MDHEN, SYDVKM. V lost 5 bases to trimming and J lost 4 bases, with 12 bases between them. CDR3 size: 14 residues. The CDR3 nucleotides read TGTGCCAGCAGTGCGGGGGGTAGTAATCAGCCCCAGCATTTT. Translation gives CASSAGGSNQPQHF.